Following are 30 T cell receptor beta chains from one sample sequenced in a study of a mutant IDH1 vaccine in newly diagnosed glioma. Measured with immunoSEQ multiplex PCR; TCRdb has only the in-frame clones, and not every one. The sample carries tens of thousands of clones, 75% recorded once. Antigen specificity for these receptors is unknown. Time point described: week 47, end of study. What each vaccine dose contained was 300 ug of mutant IDH1 20-mer peptide, accompanied by topical imiquimod. This sample comprised PBMCs, obtained from a glioma patient whose treatment included an IDH1 peptide vaccine. The receptors here all came from a man aged 45-60 years with glioma.

This chain links TRBV5-4 with TRBJ2-7; D remains ambiguous. This CDR3 comprises 15 residues. The V and J ends lost 4 bases and 6 bases respectively, with 20 bases between them. Germline V gene sequence: CDR1 SGHNT, CDR2 YYREEE (reference sequence). For the CDR3, the DNA is TGTGCCAGCAGCAGAAATCCTGAGGCAGCGAGCGAGCAGTACTTC. The encoded protein is CASSRNPEAASEQYF.

The genes are TRBV5-4 and TRBJ2-7; possible D gene TRBD2, 6 bases. Deletions cut 2 bases from V and 4 bases from J, with 16 bases between. From germline, CDR1 is SGHNT and CDR2 YYREEE (reference sequence). The CDR3 has 15 residues. This CDR3 is CASSFWAKGTYEQYF. The CDR3 DNA reads as TGTGCCAGCAGCTTCTGGGCGAAAGGGACTTACGAGCAGTACTTC.

The chain is built from TRBV4-3 and TRBJ1-2; 8 positions match TRBD1. Trimming took 0 bases from V and 6 from J; bases not matched to a gene: 6. CDR1 and CDR2 (germline): LGHNA, YSLEER. This CDR3 has 15 amino acids. CDR3: CASSQERGQGDGYTF. The DNA for the CDR3 is TGCGCCAGCAGCCAAGAAAGAGGACAGGGAGATGGCTACACCTTC.

V gene TRBV5-1 combines with J gene TRBJ2-7; D is unclear. Germline CDR1 and CDR2: SGHRS and YFSETQ. This CDR3 is 11 amino acids long. The ends were cut back, 0 bases at V and 4 bases at J, with 2 bases in the middle. The CDR3 here is CASSLEYEQYF. The CDR3 nucleotides are TGCGCCAGCAGCTTGGAATACGAGCAGTACTTC. Full variable domain (missing parts from reference TRBV5-1 and TRBJ2-7): KAGVTQTPRYLIKTRGQQVTLSCSPISGHRSVSWYQQTPGQGLQFLFEYFSETQRNKGNFPGRFSGRQFSNSRSEMNVSTLELGDSALYLCASSLEYEQYFGPGTRLTVT.

This clone was seen a few times. The chain is built from TRBV6-6 and TRBJ1-1, with a tentative D call TRBD1 (6 bases). V was pared by 6 bases and J by 4 bases, with 21 bases between. This CDR3 contains 16 residues. Germline V gene sequence: CDR1 MNHNY, CDR2 SVGAGI (reference sequence). CDR3 region: CASRPRGKGWVTEAFF. CDR3 sequence (DNA): TGTGCCAGCAGGCCAAGGGGGAAAGGGTGGGTCACTGAAGCTTTCTTT.

This clone appeared a few times. The J gene is TRBJ1-1, the V gene TRBV5-1, with a possible D match to TRBD1 (6 bases). The CDR3 sequence is 13 residues long. Germline CDR1 is SGHRS and CDR2 is YFSETQ. V lost 7 bases and J lost 4, with 14 bases in between. CDR3 residues: CASGTPGGTEAFF. The DNA of the CDR3 is TGCGCCAGCGGGACACCCGGGGGCACTGAAGCTTTCTTT.

This chain links TRBV4-1 with TRBJ2-1; D may be TRBD2 (5 bases). V gave up 0 bases and J gave up 0 bases, with 6 bases separating them. This CDR3 has 15 amino acids. The germline V gene has CDR1 MGHRA and CDR2 YSYEKL. CDR3 region: CASSQEGSSYNEQFF. The CDR3 nucleotides are TGCGCCAGCAGCCAAGAGGGGAGCTCCTACAATGAGCAGTTCTTC.

In its sample, this clone was seen once. The genes are TRBV6-5 and TRBJ1-2, with D perhaps TRBD1 (6 bases). The CDR3 has 13 amino acids. CDR1 MNHEY and CDR2 SVGAGI come from the germline V gene. V lost 5 bases and J lost 8, with 15 bases in between. The CDR3 here is CASSRGAPEGYTF. The DNA of the CDR3 is TGTGCCAGCAGTCGGGGGGCTCCGGAGGGCTACACCTTC.

The chain recombines TRBV7-3 with TRBJ2-3; perhaps D is TRBD1 or TRBD2 (5 bases each). Germline values: CDR1 SGHTA, CDR2 FQGTGA. The CDR3 is 14 residues long. Trimming left V 4 bases short and J 6 bases short, with 14 bases between. CDR3 sequence reads: CASSSGTPGDTQYF. Here the CDR3 DNA reads TGTGCCAGCAGCTCCGGGACCCCCGGGGATACGCAGTATTTT.

The chain employs TRBV6-1 and TRBJ2-7; D may be TRBD2 (6 bases). The germline V and J ends were trimmed by 4 bases and 6 bases, with 19 bases remaining between them. The CDR3 is made up of 15 amino acids. Germline CDR1 reads MNHNS; CDR2 reads SASEGT. The CDR3 protein is CASSARDSRSSEQYF. Here the CDR3 DNA reads TGTGCCAGCAGTGCTAGGGACTCACGGTCCAGCGAGCAGTACTTC.

The DNA for the CDR3 is TGTGCCAGCAGTGTCACCGGGCTCCGGCATGGCTACACCTTC. Protein: CASSVTGLRHGYTF. This rearrangement joins TRBV27 to TRBJ1-2; no reliable D call. Between the trimmed V and J ends, which lost 5 bases and 6 bases, there was a span of 16 bases. Germline-derived CDR1 and CDR2 are MNHEY and SMNVEV (reference sequence). There are 14 residues in the CDR3.

The gene calls are TRBV5-1 and TRBJ1-4; weak D call: TRBD1 (6 bases). The germline gives CDR1 SGHRS, CDR2 YFSETQ. Trimming took off 4 bases at V and 8 bases at J, with 15 bases between the two ends. The CDR3 runs to 14 residues. The CDR3 loop reads CASSQQGLQEKLFF. The CDR3 nucleotides are TGCGCCAGCAGCCAACAGGGATTGCAAGAAAAACTGTTTTTT. The whole variable domain, filled in from reference TRBV5-1 and TRBJ1-4, reads KAGVTQTPRYLIKTRGQQVTLSCSPISGHRSVSWYQQTPGQGLQFLFEYFSETQRNKGNFPGRFSGRQFSNSRSEMNVSTLELGDSALYLCASSQQGLQEKLFFGSGTQLSVL.

V gene TRBV2 combines with J gene TRBJ1-5; the match to TRBD1 covers 9 bases. Germline V CDR1 and CDR2: SNHLY, FYNNEI. The CDR3 runs 15 residues. V dropped 7 bases and J dropped 2; count of bases not matched to a gene: 6. The CDR3 here is CASIYTGGGNQPQHF. The CDR3 coding sequence is TGTGCCAGCATTTACACAGGGGGCGGCAATCAGCCCCAGCATTTT.

This sequence joins TRBV25-1 and TRBJ2-3, with D unclear. Trimming left V 1 base short and J 4 bases short, with 6 bases between. The V gene's germline CDR1 is MGHDK and CDR2 SYGVNS. The CDR3 covers 13 residues. The CDR3 DNA reads TGTGCCAGCAGTGAATTACGTGCAGATACGCAGTATTTT. This sequence encodes CASSELRADTQYF.

J is TRBJ1-5 and V is TRBV4-1; 7 bases are a match to TRBD1. V dropped 1 base and J dropped 3; count of bases not matched to a gene: 18. The length of the CDR3 is 20 residues. Germline CDR1 MGHRA, CDR2 YSYEKL. CDR3 in DNA: TGCGCCAGCAGCCAAGTCGCCCAACAAAGGGGGCTAATAATCAATCAGCCCCAGCATTTT. Translated, it gives CASSQVAQQRGLIINQPQHF.

The chain carries TRBV9 and TRBJ1-1; 8 bases are a match to TRBD1. Germline V gives CDR1 SGDLS, CDR2 YYNGEE. J was trimmed by 3 bases and V by 2 bases; bases with no gene match: 6. The CDR3 sequence is 15 residues long. The CDR3 DNA reads TGTGCCAGCAGCGTCAGGACAGGGCCAGACACTGAAGCTTTCTTT. Translating it yields CASSVRTGPDTEAFF.

This rearrangement joins TRBV9 to TRBJ1-2; D is possibly TRBD1 (5 bases). The CDR3 sequence is 14 residues long. In germline, CDR1 is SGDLS, CDR2 YYNGEE. V gave up 4 bases and J gave up 6 bases, with 16 bases separating them. The CDR3 DNA sequence: TGTGCCAGCAGCATTCACCAGGGAGTAGATGGCTACACCTTC. Translating gives CASSIHQGVDGYTF. The entire variable domain, with the rest obtained from reference TRBV9 and TRBJ1-2, is as follows: DSGVTQTPKHLITATGQRVTLRCSPRSGDLSVYWYQQSLDQGLQFLIQYYNGEERAKGNILERFSAQQFPDLHSELNLSSLELGDSALYFCASSIHQGVDGYTFGSGTRLTVV.

This rearrangement joins TRBV5-1 to TRBJ2-3; D is perhaps TRBD1 or TRBD2 (6 bases each). The CDR3 extends over 15 amino acids. Germline assignment: CDR1 SGHRS and CDR2 YFSETQ. V gave up 0 bases and J gave up 1 base, with 9 bases separating them. Here the CDR3 DNA reads TGCGCCAGCAGCTTGGGGGGGGCGCGCACAGATACGCAGTATTTT. Its protein product is CASSLGGARTDTQYF. Full variable domain (remainder filled in from reference TRBV5-1 and TRBJ2-3): KAGVTQTPRYLIKTRGQQVTLSCSPISGHRSVSWYQQTPGQGLQFLFEYFSETQRNKGNFPGRFSGRQFSNSRSEMNVSTLELGDSALYLCASSLGGARTDTQYFGPGTRLTVL.

The J gene is TRBJ2-1, the V gene TRBV4-1; D is ambiguous. The V end was cut by 2 bases, the J end by 4 bases, with 0 bases between. The CDR3 spans 11 residues. Germline loops: CDR1 MGHRA, CDR2 YSYEKL. CDR3 sequence reads: CASSQYNEQFF. CDR3 sequence (DNA): TGCGCCAGCAGCCAATACAATGAGCAGTTCTTC.

This sequence joins TRBV27 and TRBJ2-1; the match to TRBD1 covers 8 bases. CDR3 size: 16 residues. CDR1 and CDR2 (germline): MNHEY, SMNVEV (reference sequence). Trimming removed 4 bases from V and 8 bases from J; junction bases left unmatched: 13. The CDR3 nucleotides are TGTGCCAGCAGTTACGACAGGGGTACGTTATACGATGAGCAGTTCTTC. Residues: CASSYDRGTLYDEQFF.

The J gene is TRBJ2-5, the V gene TRBV19; D is unclear. The V end lost 4 bases, the J end lost 5 bases, and 14 bases lay between the germline ends. CDR1 and CDR2 from the germline V gene are LNHDA and SQIVND (reference sequence). The CDR3 is made up of 14 amino acids. CDR3 in DNA: TGTGCCAGTAGTAGCGACCTGGTGGGCGAGACCCAGTACTTC. Protein: CASSSDLVGETQYF.

This clone came up a few times. Here the CDR3 DNA reads TGCGCCAGCAGCTTGGGCAGGGGGGAGGACATTCAGTACTTC. Translated: CASSLGRGEDIQYF. The rearrangement uses TRBV5-1 and TRBJ2-4, with a weak D call TRBD1 (7 bases). CDR1 and CDR2 from the germline V gene are SGHRS and YFSETQ. There are 14 residues in the CDR3. V was clipped by 0 bases and J by 8 bases, with 12 bases between them.

This chain connects TRBV19 to TRBJ2-6, with D maybe TRBD2 (6 bases). Trimming left V 10 bases short and J 0 bases short, with 19 bases between. The CDR3 has 17 amino acids. Germline loops: CDR1 LNHDA, CDR2 SQIVND (reference sequence). The CDR3 nucleotides read TGTGCCACCACATTGTGGGGGGACCCCTCTGGGGCCAACGTCCTGACTTTC. This codes for CATTLWGDPSGANVLTF.

V is TRBV13 and J is TRBJ2-3; the match to TRBD1 covers 9 bases. This CDR3 comprises 16 residues. CDR1 is PRHDT, CDR2 FYEKMQ, per germline (reference sequence). Trimming took 5 bases from V and 3 from J; bases not matched to a gene: 9. CDR3 sequence reads: CASSPETGGITDTQYF. The DNA of the CDR3 is TGTGCCAGCAGCCCCGAGACAGGGGGTATTACAGATACGCAGTATTTT.

The genes are TRBV5-4 and TRBJ2-3; TRBD2 matches at 7 bases. Germline CDR1 reads SGHNT; CDR2 reads YYREEE (reference sequence). The junction had 2 bases not matched to a gene; V was cut back by 2 bases and J by 2 bases. The CDR3 spans 14 residues. In DNA, the CDR3 is TGTGCCAGCAGCTTTGCGGGGGTCACAGATACGCAGTATTTT. Encoded protein: CASSFAGVTDTQYF.

The chain has TRBV11-2 and TRBJ1-2; the match to TRBD1 covers 11 bases. CDR1 and CDR2 from the germline V gene are SGHAT and FQNNGV. The CDR3 totals 14 residues. Trimming removed 3 bases from V and 4 bases from J; junction bases left unmatched: 1. CDR3 DNA sequence: TGTGCCAGCAGCTTTGGGACAGGGGGCTATGGCTACACCTTC. Its translation: CASSFGTGGYGYTF.

The chain couples TRBV7-9 to TRBJ1-4; TRBD1 agrees at 10 bases. The germline V gene has CDR1 SEHNR and CDR2 FQNEAQ (reference sequence). V was clipped by 5 bases and J by 7 bases; unmatched bases: 4. There are 14 residues in the CDR3. The CDR3 is CASSRGQGSEKLFF. CDR3 coding DNA: TGTGCCAGCAGCCGGGGACAGGGGTCTGAAAAACTGTTTTTT.

The rearrangement links TRBV4-2 to TRBJ2-3, with D unresolved. Germline V lookup: CDR1 LGHNA, CDR2 YNFKEQ. This CDR3 region has 11 residues. V lost 3 bases and J 11 bases, leaving 9 bases between the germline ends. The CDR3 loop is CASSQGALQYF. The CDR3 bases are TGTGCCAGCAGCCAGGGCGCCTTGCAGTATTTT.

The CDR3: CASSPPEGNVYEQYF. The DNA for the CDR3 is TGTGCCAGCTCACCACCGGAGGGGAACGTCTACGAGCAGTACTTC. The gene calls are TRBV18 and TRBJ2-7, with D possibly being TRBD2 (6 bases). From germline, CDR1 is KGHSH and CDR2 LQKENI. Between the trimmed V and J ends, which lost 0 bases and 3 bases, there was a span of 12 bases. The CDR3 length is 15 residues. The full variable domain, rest sourced from reference TRBV18 and TRBJ2-7, is NAGVMQNPRHLVRRRGQEARLRCSPMKGHSHVYWYRQLPEEGLKFMVYLQKENIIDESGMPKERFSAEFPKEGPSILRIQQVVRGDSAAYFCASSPPEGNVYEQYFGPGTRLTVT.

The J gene is TRBJ1-2, the V gene TRBV7-3; the match to TRBD1 covers 9 bases. Per germline, CDR1 SGHTA and CDR2 FQGTGA. Trimming removed 5 bases from V and 4 bases from J; junction bases left unmatched: 2. The CDR3 loop spans 13 amino acids. The CDR3 region has the DNA TGTGCCAGCAGCCAGGACAGGGGCTATGGCTACACCTTC. This gives the protein CASSQDRGYGYTF.